This T cell receptor (beta chain) was profiled in a study of blood T cells in healthy people across ages. Study results and caveats: Long-lived donors exceeded aged donors in naive CD4+ cells and diversity. A roughly linear fall in TCR beta diversity per million T cells was seen with increasing age.

This clonotype has more than one count but fewer than ten. Antigen: not known. With a J-beta primer mix and a sample-barcoded 5' primer, a second PCR ran 7 to 11 cycles. TCRdb redid the calling of the 5' RACE reads with MiXCR, one entry per CDR3 protein. The profile shows 1 million or so distinct CDR3 sequences, approximately 25% of them singletons. The sample also formed part of further work on T cells of mothers and their children. That source notes: An overlap that was slightly higher, though non-significant, was seen in related mother-child pairs versus unrelated pairs. At a sensitivity of around 100 clones per million clonotypes, no persistent microchimeric T cell clones appeared.

The receptor was derived from a girl aged 2-15 years in good health. The specimen sequenced was blood.

The CDR3 DNA reads as TGTGCCAGCAGCCCTACAGGTTCGAGCAATCAGCCCCAGCATTTT. It specifies CASSPTGSSNQPQHF. The chain carries TRBV7-9 and TRBJ1-5, with TRBD1 as a possible D gene (5 bases). V was clipped by 5 bases and J by 1 base, with 12 bases between them. The CDR3 runs 15 residues. Germline lookup yields CDR1 SEHNR and CDR2 FQNEAQ (reference sequence).